This record concerns one TCR beta chain sequence. Sequence at one end of the junction differs from germline and may be a read error. Germline CDR1 is SNHLY and CDR2 is FYNNEI. There are 12 residues in the CDR3. Some clones are missing from TCRdb's copy, which holds only in-frame ones; the method was immunoSEQ multiplex PCR. The sample records a few hundred thousand clones, 70% to 90% being singletons. This entry is derived from a study of blood T cell repertoires in COVID-19. The sequence derives from a woman between 25 and 40 years old who had recovered from COVID-19. J is TRBJ2-1 and V is TRBV2; D perhaps matches TRBD2 (5 bases). Material: PBMCs or T cells enriched from blood (not recorded which). CDR3 sequence: CASREGRRKQFF. In DNA form, the CDR3 reads TGTGCCAGCAGAGAAGGGCGGAGGAAGCAGTTCTTC.